Reported below is one T cell receptor beta chain. At least ten counts were recorded for this clonotype. There is no known antigen for this receptor. Base-call qualities are not available, and no considerably larger clone is one nucleotide away. The data derive from a study of CD8+CD57+ T cells in acquired aplastic anemia (dated by TCRdb to 2016 to 2019). With respect to the entire study: A mean of approximately 2.9 ug of DNA, ranging from roughly 0.18 to 30 ug, was extracted from sorted CD4+ and CD8+ cells. A CD8+CD57+ expansion meant a frequency higher than the mean frequency seen in healthy subjects.

The patients picked for sequencing were ones in whom flow cytometry had shown an expansion of CD8+CD57+ cells. All patients had severe acquired aplastic anemia diagnosed by International Study of Aplastic Anemia and Agranulocytosis and Camitta criteria. Patients had received no therapy at the time of blood sampling. TCR repertoires of sorted CD4+ and CD8+ blood T cells from severe aplastic anemia patients and healthy subjects were deep-sequenced in the study. In the USA, patient enrollment took place under clinicaltrials.gov protocols 00001620, 01623167, 00001397, 00071045, 00081523 and 00961064. Ficoll-Paque density gradient centrifugation was used to isolate peripheral blood mononuclear cells. Before DNA was extracted, CD4+ and CD8+ T cells were sorted using either FACS or magnetic beads. CDR1 and CDR2 were assigned from the germline V gene as ENHRY and SYGVKD. The V and J ends are trimmed by 3 bases and 4 bases, leaving 14 bases between them. Inclusive of the bounding cysteine and phenylalanine, the CDR3 is 15 residues long. The read is trimmed to its CDR3 DNA, 45 bases read in frame from base 1.

TCR beta VDJ combination and CDR3 sequence profiling used genomic DNA as the template. An Illumina HiSeq 2000 was used for TCR repertoire sequencing. Concerning the study's data processing: TRBV/TRBJ rearrangement plots, CDR3 size and DJ length profiles, and Simpson's diversity index were used to assess repertoires. The most abundant DNA sequence in the deep sequencing data was defined as the immunodominant clone. CDR3 amino acid sequences were checked for sharing across subjects and were also compared against the VDJdb database and published repertoires. TCRdb redid the processing of the public reads, applying fastp at Q25 and MiXCR, and retained in-frame beta chains. Every distinct CDR3 protein forms one entry, paired with its most common genes and DNA. TCRdb assigned the V and J calls; the authors' analysis was not used. For this sample the table gives more than 150,000 distinct CDR3 sequences, of which approximately 52% were detected only once. The ten largest clones add up to about 1.8% of the sample.

Study-wide conclusions, independent of this receptor: Between patients and healthy controls, no significant difference in CD8+ Simpson's diversity was found (P=0.060). Nearly 30 CD8+ CDR3 sequences were found in both patients and controls but appeared to be highly expressed in patients and within the immunodominant clones of the patients.

This sequence originates from a human donor with aplastic anemia. The source material was sorted CD4+, CD8+, or CD8+CD57+ T cells (not recorded which) from PBMCs. The sequence links TRBV10-3 to TRBJ2-3; the D gene assignment is ambiguous. The DNA sequence is TGTGCCATCAGTGAAGTAACACGGTCCCCAGATACGCAGTATTTT. Its protein is CAISEVTRSPDTQYF.